Listed here are 16 T cell receptor beta chains from one sample, sequenced in a study of neoadjuvant nivolumab and ipilimumab in lung cancer. Sequencing used immunoSEQ multiplex PCR; TCRdb keeps in-frame clones, though not all of them. The sample has 9,500 to 10,000 clones, 81% seen once. The source was peripheral blood, collected before neoadjuvant nivolumab, alone or with ipilimumab. Receptor source: an adult with non-small cell lung cancer.

The rearrangement uses TRBV14 and TRBJ1-6; the D is unclear. The CDR3 has 17 residues. V dropped 1 base and J dropped 6 bases, with 16 bases sitting between them. Germline assignment: CDR1 SGHDN and CDR2 FVKESK. The CDR3 DNA sequence: TGTGCCAGCAGCCAAGTTTCTAGCCGATGGGCTAATTCACCCCTCCACTTT. Translated: CASSQVSSRWANSPLHF.

This chain uses TRBV11-3 with TRBJ2-2; TRBD2 matches at 10 bases. Trimming took 5 bases from V and 1 from J; bases not matched to a gene: 10. The V gene's germline CDR1 is SGHNT and CDR2 YENEEA. CDR3 length equals 18 residues. The CDR3 DNA sequence: TGTGCCAGCAGCCATTCCACTATAGCGGGGGGGAACACCGGGGAGCTGTTTTTT. Residues: CASSHSTIAGGNTGELFF.

The chain couples TRBV12-5 to TRBJ2-3; 13 nucleotides line up with TRBD2. The germline gives CDR1 LGHNT, CDR2 FRNRAP. This CDR3 has 17 amino acids. J lost 2 bases, V lost 1 base, and 3 bases had no gene match. The CDR3 loop reads CASGLGTSGGTTDTQYF. The CDR3 DNA follows: TGTGCTAGTGGTTTGGGGACTAGCGGGGGTACCACAGATACGCAGTATTTT.

The V call is TRBV28, the J call TRBJ2-1, with no clear D. The CDR3 covers 17 residues. With 3 bases removed from V and 7 bases from J, the gap between germline ends came to 22 bases. The germline V gene has CDR1 MDHEN and CDR2 SYDVKM. The CDR3 sequence is CASSFNAGRTAMNEQFF. The CDR3 nucleotides read TGTGCCAGCAGTTTTAACGCCGGTCGAACTGCAATGAATGAGCAGTTCTTC.

The chain combines TRBV27 with TRBJ1-3, with 7 bases matching TRBD1. This CDR3 has 17 amino acids. Germline V gene data show CDR1 as MNHEY and CDR2 as SMNVEV (reference sequence). J gave up 4 bases and V 2 bases, and 11 bases lay outside the gene matches. CDR3 nucleotides: TGTGCCAGCAGTTTACGCGCAGCAGGGGGATTGGGAAACACCATATATTTT. This gives the protein CASSLRAAGGLGNTIYF.

This clone appeared once. This chain links TRBV5-4 with TRBJ2-7; the D gene could be TRBD1 or TRBD2 (5 bases each). The CDR3 totals 17 residues. Trimming stripped 4 bases from V and 2 bases from J, with 22 bases between. Germline assignment: CDR1 SGHNT and CDR2 YYREEE (reference sequence). The CDR3 DNA is TGTGCCAGCAGCCCAGCCCCGGGGAACAGGCTCCCCTACGAGCAGTACTTC. It translates to CASSPAPGNRLPYEQYF.

This chain uses TRBV7-6 with TRBJ2-1, with a tentative D call TRBD1 (7 bases). Trimming cost V 5 bases and J 0 bases, with 20 bases left between them. Germline V lookup: CDR1 SGHVS, CDR2 FNYEAQ. The CDR3 spans 18 residues. The CDR3 sequence is CASSPATTGRISYNEQFF. In nucleotides, the CDR3 is TGTGCCAGCAGCCCCGCAACGACAGGGAGGATCTCCTACAATGAGCAGTTCTTC.

This clone appeared a single time. The chain has TRBV7-9 and TRBJ2-1; 13 nucleotides match TRBD2. Germline V gives CDR1 SEHNR, CDR2 FQNEAQ (reference sequence). The CDR3 sequence is 17 residues long. With V trimmed by 1 base and J by 7 bases, 7 bases remained unmatched. The CDR3 DNA reads TGTGCCAGCAGCTTAGGGCCGGGACTAGCGGGAATTAATGAGCAGTTCTTC. Translating it yields CASSLGPGLAGINEQFF.

V usage is TRBV19 and J usage is TRBJ2-1; a weak D match, TRBD2 (6 bases). Germline V gives CDR1 LNHDA, CDR2 SQIVND (reference sequence). Trimming left V 10 bases short and J 0 bases short, with 16 bases between. The CDR3 contains 15 residues. The CDR3 protein is CATRTRGSSYNEQFF. The CDR3 DNA sequence: TGTGCCACAAGAACCCGGGGGAGCTCCTACAATGAGCAGTTCTTC.

This rearrangement joins TRBV11-2 to TRBJ2-3, with D perhaps TRBD2 (6 bases). Trimming took off 1 base at V and 2 bases at J, with 10 bases between the two ends. Germline assignment: CDR1 SGHAT and CDR2 FQNNGV. The CDR3 has 15 residues. CDR3 sequence: CASSLAAGPTDTQYF. As DNA, the CDR3 is TGTGCCAGCAGCTTAGCTGCGGGACCCACAGATACGCAGTATTTT. Looking up the rest from reference TRBV11-2 and TRBJ2-3 gives the full variable domain: EAGVAQSPRYKIIEKRQSVAFWCNPISGHATLYWYQQILGQGPKLLIQFQNNGVVDDSQLPKDRFSAERLKGVDSTLKIQPAKLEDSAVYLCASSLAAGPTDTQYFGPGTRLTVL.

The V call is TRBV6-1, the J call TRBJ2-5; 7 bases align to TRBD2. With V trimmed by 2 bases and J by 4 bases, 13 bases remained unmatched. The germline CDR1 and CDR2 sequences are MNHNS and SASEGT. This CDR3 is built from 17 residues. Here the CDR3 reads CASSEFSSGALRETQYF. In DNA, the CDR3 is TGTGCCAGCAGTGAATTTTCTAGCGGAGCCCTCCGAGAGACCCAGTACTTC.

This chain links TRBV11-3 with TRBJ2-7; the match to TRBD1 covers 8 bases. V shed 3 bases, J shed 5 bases, and the junction held 6 bases outside the gene matches. Germline CDR1 reads SGHNT; CDR2 reads YENEEA. There are 14 residues in the CDR3. CDR3 region: CASSFGQGRDEQYF. CDR3 in DNA: TGTGCCAGCAGCTTCGGACAGGGAAGGGACGAGCAGTACTTC.

The rearrangement links TRBV29-1 to TRBJ2-7; D may be TRBD2 (5 bases). V was trimmed by 5 bases and J by 9 bases, leaving 29 bases between them. The germline V gene encodes CDR1 SQVTM and CDR2 ANQGSEA. The CDR3 is 16 residues long. For the CDR3, the DNA is TGCAGCGTTAGGCTAGCCGGAGAAGTTGACCCTCGACGGCAGTACTTC. Translation gives CSVRLAGEVDPRRQYF.

The chain has TRBV4-1 and TRBJ2-5; the D gene is possibly TRBD1 (6 bases). The end of the DNA aligns better with TRBJ2-7, so the J call may be wrong. Germline lookup yields CDR1 MGHRA and CDR2 YSYEKL. The CDR3 sequence is 12 residues long. The CDR3 nucleotides read TGCGCCAGCAGCTCCAGGGGCTCCGAGCAGTACTTC. Translation: CASSSRGSEQYF.

V gene TRBV28 combines with J gene TRBJ2-2; tentatively, D is TRBD1 (5 bases). V gave up 3 bases and J gave up 0 bases, with 11 bases separating them. The CDR3 is 16 residues long. Germline V gene lookup returns CDR1 MDHEN and CDR2 SYDVKM. The CDR3 reads CASSFPAGSNTGELFF. The CDR3 bases are TGTGCCAGCAGTTTCCCCGCAGGGTCGAACACCGGGGAGCTGTTTTTT.

The rearrangement uses TRBV5-1 and TRBJ1-1; possibly TRBD1 for D (5 bases). Germline lookup yields CDR1 SGHRS and CDR2 YFSETQ. V was shortened by 4 bases and J by 5 bases, with 12 bases between the two germline ends. The CDR3 extends over 13 amino acids. The CDR3 protein is CASSPRAGTEAFF. The CDR3 coding sequence is TGCGCCAGCAGCCCCAGGGCCGGAACTGAAGCTTTCTTT.